This T cell receptor (beta chain) was profiled in a study of OX40 agonist ivuxolimab in advanced cancers. Study background: Therapy given before enrollment (anti-PD-1, anti-PD-L1 or anti-CTLA-4) was allowed, and roughly 41% had some. Three patients showed partial responses: one hepatocellular carcinoma and two cutaneous melanoma cases.

Generated by immunoSEQ multiplex PCR, the TCRdb table keeps only in-frame clones and is missing some. The profile shows 25,000 to 35,000 clones, 75% to 90% of them singletons. Patients were ineligible given autoimmune disease history or systemic immunosuppression. The CDR3 runs 14 residues. The V gene lost 1 base and the J gene lost 1 base, with 7 bases spanning the gap. Per the germline V gene, CDR1 is SGHVS and CDR2 is FNYEAQ. This clonotype was sampled from an adult with an advanced solid tumor such as melanoma, head and neck, liver or kidney cancer. Sequenced here: CD4+ or CD8+ T cells sorted from blood, sampled in a trial of the OX40 agonist ivuxolimab. The gene calls are TRBV7-6 and TRBJ1-1; D is ambiguous. The CDR3 DNA reads as TGTGCCAGCAGCTTAGGGGTAGAGAACACTGAAGCTTTCTTT. Residues: CASSLGVENTEAFF.